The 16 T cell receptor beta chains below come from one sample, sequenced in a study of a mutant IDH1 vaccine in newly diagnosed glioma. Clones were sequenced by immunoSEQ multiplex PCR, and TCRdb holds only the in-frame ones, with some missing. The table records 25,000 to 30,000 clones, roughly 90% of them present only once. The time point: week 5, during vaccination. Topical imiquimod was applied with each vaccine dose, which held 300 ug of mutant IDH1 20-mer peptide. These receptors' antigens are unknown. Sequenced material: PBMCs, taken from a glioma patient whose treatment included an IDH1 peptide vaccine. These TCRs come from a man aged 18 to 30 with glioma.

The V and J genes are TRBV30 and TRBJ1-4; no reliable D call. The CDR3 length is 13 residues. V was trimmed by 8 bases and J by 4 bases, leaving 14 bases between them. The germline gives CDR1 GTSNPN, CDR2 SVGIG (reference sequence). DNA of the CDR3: TGTGCCGGCCAGAGATTTTATAATGAAAAACTGTTTTTT. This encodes CAGQRFYNEKLFF. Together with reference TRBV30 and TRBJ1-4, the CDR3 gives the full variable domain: SQTIHQWPATLVQPVGSPLSLECTVEGTSNPNLYWYRQAAGRGLQLLFYSVGIGQISSEVPQNLSASRPQDRQFILSSKKLLLSDSGFYLCAGQRFYNEKLFFGSGTQLSVL.

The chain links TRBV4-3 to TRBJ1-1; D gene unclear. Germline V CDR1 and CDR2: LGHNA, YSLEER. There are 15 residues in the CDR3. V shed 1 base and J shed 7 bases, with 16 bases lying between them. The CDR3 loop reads CASSQGGGQVDEAFF. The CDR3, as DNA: TGCGCCAGCAGCCAAGGTGGAGGGCAGGTGGATGAAGCTTTCTTT.

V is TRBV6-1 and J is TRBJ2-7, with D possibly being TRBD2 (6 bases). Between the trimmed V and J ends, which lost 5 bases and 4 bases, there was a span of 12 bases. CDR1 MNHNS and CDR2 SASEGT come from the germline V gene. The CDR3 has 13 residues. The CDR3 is CASSTAGTYEQYF. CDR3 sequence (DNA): TGTGCCAGCAGTACGGCCGGGACTTACGAGCAGTACTTC.

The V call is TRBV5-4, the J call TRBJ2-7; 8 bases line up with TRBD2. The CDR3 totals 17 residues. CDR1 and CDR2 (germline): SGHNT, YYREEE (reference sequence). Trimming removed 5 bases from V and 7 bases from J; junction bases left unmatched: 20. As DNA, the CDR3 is TGTGCCAGCAGTCCGAATGCTGGGGCTAGCGGGTCAGGAGAGCAGTACTTC. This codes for CASSPNAGASGSGEQYF.

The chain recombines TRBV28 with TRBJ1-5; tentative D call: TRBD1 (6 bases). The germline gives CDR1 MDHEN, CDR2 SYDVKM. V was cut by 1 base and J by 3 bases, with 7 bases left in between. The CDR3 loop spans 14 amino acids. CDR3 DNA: TGTGCCAGCAGTTTATCAGGGGTCAATCAGCCCCAGCATTTT. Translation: CASSLSGVNQPQHF.

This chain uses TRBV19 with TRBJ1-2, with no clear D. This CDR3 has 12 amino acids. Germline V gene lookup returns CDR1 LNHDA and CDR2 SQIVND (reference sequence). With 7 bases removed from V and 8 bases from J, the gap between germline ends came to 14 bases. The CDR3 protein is CASTNPPSGYTF. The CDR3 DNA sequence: TGTGCCAGTACCAACCCCCCGTCCGGCTACACCTTC.

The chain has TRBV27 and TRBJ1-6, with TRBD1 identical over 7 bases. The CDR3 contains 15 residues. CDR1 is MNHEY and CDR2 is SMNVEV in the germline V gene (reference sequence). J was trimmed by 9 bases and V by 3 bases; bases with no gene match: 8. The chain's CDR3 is CASSFPTGAGSPLHF. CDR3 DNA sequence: TGTGCCAGCAGTTTCCCCACAGGGGCAGGTTCACCCCTCCACTTT.

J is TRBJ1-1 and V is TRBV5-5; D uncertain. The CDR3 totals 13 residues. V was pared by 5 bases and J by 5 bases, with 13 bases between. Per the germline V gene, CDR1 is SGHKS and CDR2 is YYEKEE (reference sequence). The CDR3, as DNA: TGTGCCAGCAGTCCGGATATGATAACTGAAGCTTTCTTT. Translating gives CASSPDMITEAFF.

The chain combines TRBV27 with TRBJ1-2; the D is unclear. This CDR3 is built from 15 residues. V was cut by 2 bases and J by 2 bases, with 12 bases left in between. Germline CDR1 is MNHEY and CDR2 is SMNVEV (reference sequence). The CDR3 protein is CASSLSRAANYGYTF. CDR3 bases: TGTGCCAGCAGTTTAAGCCGCGCGGCCAACTATGGCTACACCTTC.

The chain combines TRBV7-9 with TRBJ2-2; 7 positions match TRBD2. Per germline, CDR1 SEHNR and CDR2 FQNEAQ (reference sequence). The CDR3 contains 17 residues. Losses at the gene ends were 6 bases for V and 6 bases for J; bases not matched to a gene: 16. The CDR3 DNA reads TGTGCCAGCAGGGGCCCCCTAGCGCGGGAGTTCTCCGGGGAGCTGTTTTTT. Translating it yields CASRGPLAREFSGELFF.

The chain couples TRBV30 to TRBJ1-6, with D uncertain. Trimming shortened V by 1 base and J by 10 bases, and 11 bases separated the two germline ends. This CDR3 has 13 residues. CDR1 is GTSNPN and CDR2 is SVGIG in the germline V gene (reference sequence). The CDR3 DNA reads TGTGCCTGGAGTGACCGGGCTCCCTCACCCCTCCACTTT. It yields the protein CAWSDRAPSPLHF.

The CDR3 sequence: CASSLWTPGSFGTQYF. The CDR3 DNA follows: TGTGCCAGCAGCTTATGGACACCGGGCTCCTTTGGTACGCAGTATTTT. V is TRBV7-6 and J is TRBJ2-3; D possibly corresponds to TRBD1 (5 bases). The V end was cut by 2 bases, the J end by 8 bases, with 20 bases between. CDR1 and CDR2 (germline): SGHVS, FNYEAQ. The CDR3 sequence is 16 residues long. Full variable domain (remainder filled in from reference TRBV7-6 and TRBJ2-3): GAGVSQSPRYKVTKRGQDVALRCDPISGHVSLYWYRQALGQGPEFLTYFNYEAQQDKSGLPNDRFSAERPEGSISTLTIQRTEQRDSAMYRCASSLWTPGSFGTQYFGPGTRLTVL.

The CDR3 DNA sequence: TGTGCCAGCAGCGGAGGGAGCAGGCAGCCCCAGCATTTT. Its translation: CASSGGSRQPQHF. The V and J genes are TRBV5-6 and TRBJ1-5; no clear D. The CDR3 length is 13 residues. V lost 4 bases and J 7 bases, leaving 12 bases between the germline ends. In germline, CDR1 is SGHDT, CDR2 YYEEEE. Complete variable domain (other parts from reference TRBV5-6 and TRBJ1-5): DAGVTQSPTHLIKTRGQQVTLRCSPKSGHDTVSWYQQALGQGPQFIFQYYEEEERQRGNFPDRFSGHQFPNYSSELNVNALLLGDSALYLCASSGGSRQPQHFGDGTRLSIL.

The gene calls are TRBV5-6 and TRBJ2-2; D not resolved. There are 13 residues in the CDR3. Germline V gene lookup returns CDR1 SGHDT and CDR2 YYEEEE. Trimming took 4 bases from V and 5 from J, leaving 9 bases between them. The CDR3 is CASSVSRTGELFF. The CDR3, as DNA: TGTGCCAGCAGCGTTAGTAGAACCGGGGAGCTGTTTTTT.

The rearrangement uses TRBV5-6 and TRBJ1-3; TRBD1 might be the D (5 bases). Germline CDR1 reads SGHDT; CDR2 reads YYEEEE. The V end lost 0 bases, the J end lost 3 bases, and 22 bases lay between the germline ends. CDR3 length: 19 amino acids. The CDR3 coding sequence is TGTGCCAGCAGCTTGGTAGACCACAGGAGAAATGGAGTTGGAAACACCATATATTTT. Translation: CASSLVDHRRNGVGNTIYF.

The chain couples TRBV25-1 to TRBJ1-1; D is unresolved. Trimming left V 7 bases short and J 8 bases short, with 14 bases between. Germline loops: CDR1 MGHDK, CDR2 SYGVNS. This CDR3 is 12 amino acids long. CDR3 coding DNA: TGTGCCAGCACCCCCGGAGGTAGGGAAGCTTTCTTT. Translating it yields CASTPGGREAFF. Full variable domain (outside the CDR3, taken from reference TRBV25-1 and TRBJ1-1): EADIYQTPRYLVIGTGKKITLECSQTMGHDKMYWYQQDPGMELHLIHYSYGVNSTEKGDLSSESTVSRIRTEHFPLTLESARPSHTSQYLCASTPGGREAFFGQGTRLTVV.